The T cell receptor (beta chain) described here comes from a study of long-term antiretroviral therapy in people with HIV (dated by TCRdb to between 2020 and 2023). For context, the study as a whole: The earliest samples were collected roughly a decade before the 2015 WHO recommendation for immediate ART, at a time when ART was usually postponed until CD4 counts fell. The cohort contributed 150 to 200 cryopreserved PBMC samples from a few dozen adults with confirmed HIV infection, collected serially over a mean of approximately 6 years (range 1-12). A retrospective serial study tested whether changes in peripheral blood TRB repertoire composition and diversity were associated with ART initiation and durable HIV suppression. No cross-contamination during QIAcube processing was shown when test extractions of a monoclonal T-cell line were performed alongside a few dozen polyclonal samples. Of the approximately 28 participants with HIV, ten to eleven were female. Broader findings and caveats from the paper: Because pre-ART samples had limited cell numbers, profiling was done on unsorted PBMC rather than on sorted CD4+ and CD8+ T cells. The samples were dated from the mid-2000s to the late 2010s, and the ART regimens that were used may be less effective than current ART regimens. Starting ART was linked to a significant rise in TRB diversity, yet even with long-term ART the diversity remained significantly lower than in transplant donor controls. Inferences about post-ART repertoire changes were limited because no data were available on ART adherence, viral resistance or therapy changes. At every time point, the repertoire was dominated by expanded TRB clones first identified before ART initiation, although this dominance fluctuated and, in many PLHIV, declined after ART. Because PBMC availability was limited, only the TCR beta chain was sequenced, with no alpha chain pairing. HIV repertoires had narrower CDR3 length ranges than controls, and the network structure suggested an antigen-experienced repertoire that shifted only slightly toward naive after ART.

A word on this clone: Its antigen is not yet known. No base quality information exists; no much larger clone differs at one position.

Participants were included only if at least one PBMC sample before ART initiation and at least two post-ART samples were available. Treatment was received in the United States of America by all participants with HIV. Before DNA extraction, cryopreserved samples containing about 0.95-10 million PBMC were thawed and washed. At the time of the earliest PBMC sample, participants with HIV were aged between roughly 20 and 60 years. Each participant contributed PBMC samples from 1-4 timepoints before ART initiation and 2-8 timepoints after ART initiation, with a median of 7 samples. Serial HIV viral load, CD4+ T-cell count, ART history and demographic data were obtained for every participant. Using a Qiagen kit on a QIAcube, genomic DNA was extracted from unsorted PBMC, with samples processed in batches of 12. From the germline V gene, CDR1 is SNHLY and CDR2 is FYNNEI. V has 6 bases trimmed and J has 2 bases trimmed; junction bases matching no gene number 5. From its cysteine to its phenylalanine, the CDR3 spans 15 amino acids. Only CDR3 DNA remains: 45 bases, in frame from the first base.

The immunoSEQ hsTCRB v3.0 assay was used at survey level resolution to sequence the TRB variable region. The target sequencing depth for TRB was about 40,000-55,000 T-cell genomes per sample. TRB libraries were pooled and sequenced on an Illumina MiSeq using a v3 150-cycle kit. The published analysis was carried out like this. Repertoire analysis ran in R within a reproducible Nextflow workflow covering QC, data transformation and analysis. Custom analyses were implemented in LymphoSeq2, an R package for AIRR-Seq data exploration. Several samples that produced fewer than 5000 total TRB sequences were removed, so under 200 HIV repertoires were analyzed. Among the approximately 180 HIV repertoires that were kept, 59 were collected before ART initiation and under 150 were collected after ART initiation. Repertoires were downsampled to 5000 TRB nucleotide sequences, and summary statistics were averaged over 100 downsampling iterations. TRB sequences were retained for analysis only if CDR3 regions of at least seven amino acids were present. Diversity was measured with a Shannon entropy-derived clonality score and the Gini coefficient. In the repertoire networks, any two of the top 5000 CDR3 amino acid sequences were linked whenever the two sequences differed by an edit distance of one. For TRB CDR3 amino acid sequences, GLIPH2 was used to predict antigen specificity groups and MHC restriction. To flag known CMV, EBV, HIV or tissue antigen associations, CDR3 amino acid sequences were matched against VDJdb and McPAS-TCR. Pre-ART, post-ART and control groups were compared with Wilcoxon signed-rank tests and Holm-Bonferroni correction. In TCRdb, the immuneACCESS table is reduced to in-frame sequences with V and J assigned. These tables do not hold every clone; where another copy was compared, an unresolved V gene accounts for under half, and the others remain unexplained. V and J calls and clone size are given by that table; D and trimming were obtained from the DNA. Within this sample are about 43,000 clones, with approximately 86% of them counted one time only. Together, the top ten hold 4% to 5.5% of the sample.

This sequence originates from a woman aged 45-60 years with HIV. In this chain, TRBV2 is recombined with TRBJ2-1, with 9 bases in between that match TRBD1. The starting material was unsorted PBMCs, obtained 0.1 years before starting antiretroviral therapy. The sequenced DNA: TGTGCCAGCAGCCTTCGGGACAGGGCCTACAATGAGCAGTTCTTC. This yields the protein CASSLRDRAYNEQFF. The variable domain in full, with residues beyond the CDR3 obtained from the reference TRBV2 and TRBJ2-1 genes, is EPEVTQTPSHQVTQMGQEVILRCVPISNHLYFYWYRQILGQKVEFLVSFYNNEISEKSEIFDDQFSVERPDGSNFTLKIRSTKLEDSAMYFCASSLRDRAYNEQFFGPGTRLTVL.